This T cell receptor beta chain comes out of a study of T cells in Graves' hyperthyroidism and ophthalmopathy (dated by TCRdb to the late 2010s). With respect to the entire study: Peripheral blood samples were taken at the time of initial diagnosis, prior to any treatment. To identify TCR V-J signatures that set the groups apart, the researchers used a discovery cohort of 100 patients, made up of under 50 with Graves' ophthalmopathy and 57 with stable Graves' hyperthyroidism. An independent validation cohort of about 20 hyperthyroidism patients and about 16 patients who later progressed to ophthalmopathy tested prospective prediction of ophthalmopathy. The 75 to 100 discovery patients were divided at random into training and test sets in a 7:3 ratio. In roughly six Graves' hyperthyroidism patients, the study also compared T-cell repertoires from thyroid tissue with T-cell repertoires from blood. Once sampling was done, hyperthyroidism patients were given methimazole at a starting dose of 30 mg daily, whereas ophthalmopathy patients were given high-dose intravenous methylprednisolone. According to the paper, TCR Vbeta CDR3 sequencing was carried out on some 140 peripheral blood samples, which came from over 40 ophthalmopathy, 80 or so hyperthyroidism and some 17 progressor patients.

This clonotype was counted between two and nine times. This receptor's antigen is unknown. No qualities accompany the bases; no much larger clone lies one base away. Here is what the overall study found, with its caveats: Sample size was not statistically predetermined, and blinding of investigators to group allocation was not performed. A model built on a 13 V-J signature distinguished ophthalmopathy from stable hyperthyroidism, reaching 87.88% sensitivity and 81% to 83% specificity in cross-validation and 80%/75% in testing. In validation, the model predicted progression to ophthalmopathy with over 60% sensitivity and around 72% specificity, a median of 6.5 months before onset. Most expanded thyroid clonotypes (frequency above 0.001) were also detected in blood, a finding suggesting that blood repertoires may reflect thyroid immune responses.

Graves' hyperthyroidism was defined as stable when no progression to ophthalmopathy occurred over 18 months of follow-up. Hyperthyroidism patients were newly diagnosed, had a disease duration of under 2 months, and were aged 18 to 65 years. Patients with uncontrolled infections, other autoimmune diseases, pregnancy or lactation were excluded. Diagnoses were established on the basis of clinical symptoms, serum thyroxine and TRAb, thyroid ultrasound, and orbital computed tomography. Ficoll-Paque density gradient centrifugation was used to isolate PBMCs from about 10 ml of fresh peripheral blood. Total RNA was extracted using Trizol reagent, and RNA quality was assessed on an Agilent 2100 Bioanalyzer. TCR beta CDR3 regions were amplified from RNA transcripts. A first-round RT-PCR of the TCR CDR3 used the HTBI primer set with the Qiagen OneStep RT-PCR kit. A second multiplex PCR round built the libraries, followed by size selection and purification. Libraries were sequenced paired-end with 100 bp reads on an Illumina HiSeq2000. Concerning the study's data processing: SOAPnuke was used to process the raw data, with reads discarded if the reads contained adapters or uncalled bases, had a mean Phred below 15, or lacked an exact constant-primer or identifier match. High-quality paired reads were merged using COPE v1.2.5, and each unique nucleotide sequence was defined as a clonotype. Clonotypes were aligned to IMGT TRBV, TRBD and TRBJ reference segments using MiTCR v1.1. The analysis was restricted to V-J combinations with a frequency above 0.0001, which together covered just over 99% of the repertoires. A TCS score was defined as the ratio of F50 (clonal expansion) to E x V (chaos), with BLOSUM62-based TCRdist applied between CDR3 peptides within each V-J. Welch's t-statistics and random forest reduced approximately 520 V-J features to 13, which were used in a naive Bayes classifier (R e1071). TCRdb passed the public sequencing reads through fastp at Q25 and MiXCR, retaining productive beta sequences. Identical CDR3 proteins give one entry, which carries the most common genes and DNA. TCRdb's processing, not the authors', yielded these V and J calls. This sample comprises some 400,000 distinct CDR3 sequences, 11% to 15% of them detected only once. Approximately 10% of the sample belongs to the ten largest clones.

The TCR was taken from a woman aged 55-70 years with Graves' hyperthyroidism. The sequencing input was blood.

In nucleotide form, the sequence is TGTGCCAGCAGTGAAGCTTTACACAATGAGCAGTTCTTC. This encodes CASSEALHNEQFF. The V and J genes are TRBV2 and TRBJ2-1, with the D gene too uncertain to name. As encoded in the germline V gene, CDR1 is SNHLY while CDR2 is FYNNEI. From cysteine to phenylalanine, the CDR3 is 13 amino acids long. This entry keeps only the CDR3 DNA: 39 bases, framed from base 1. Cut back by 0 bases and 5 bases, the V and J ends lie 5 bases apart.